The T cell receptor beta chain described here comes from a study of Graves' ophthalmopathy and Graves' hyperthyroidism (dated by TCRdb to 2017 to 2018). Regarding the research as a whole: Peripheral blood was collected at initial diagnosis, before any treatment. The study used TCR beta repertoire signatures to distinguish Graves' ophthalmopathy from Graves' hyperthyroidism and to predict progression to ophthalmopathy. In total, 135 blood samples were TCR-sequenced: approximately 42 ophthalmopathy, roughly 80 hyperthyroidism and roughly 17 hyperthyroidism-to-ophthalmopathy patients. To explore V-J signatures that separate ophthalmopathy from hyperthyroidism, a discovery set of about a hundred patients was enrolled, consisting of approximately 45 with ophthalmopathy and 55 to 65 with stable hyperthyroidism. The independent validation cohort included about 19 hyperthyroidism patients plus 17 patients who later progressed from hyperthyroidism to ophthalmopathy. In more than five hyperthyroidism patients, the T-cell repertoires found in thyroid tissue were compared with those found in blood. Following sample collection, hyperthyroidism patients were given methimazole at a starting dose of 30 mg daily, and ophthalmopathy patients were given high-dose intravenous methylprednisolone. Results and caveats for the whole study, not just this receptor: The 13-signature model separated ophthalmopathy from stable hyperthyroidism with roughly 88% sensitivity and 81% to 82% specificity in cross-validation, and 80%/75% in the test set. Most expanded thyroid clonotypes with frequency above 0.001 were also detected in blood, suggesting blood repertoires may reflect the thyroid immune response. In validation, the model predicted ophthalmopathy progression with nearly 71% sensitivity and 72.22% specificity; some 13 predicted patients were CT-confirmed with GO in a median of approximately 6.5 months. No statistical method was used to predetermine the sample size, and group allocation was not hidden from the investigators.

Ophthalmopathy patients had moderately to severely active disease, Clinical Activity Score of at least 3, NOSPECS grade of at least 4, and disease duration under 3 months. Patients with other autoimmune diseases, uncontrolled infections, pregnancy or lactation were excluded. Diagnosis relied on clinical symptoms, serum thyroxine, TRAb, thyroid ultrasound and orbital computed tomography. Ficoll-Paque density gradient centrifugation was used to isolate PBMCs from 9.5 to 10 ml of fresh peripheral blood. Total RNA was extracted with Trizol reagent and quality-checked on an Agilent 2100 Bioanalyzer. Comments on this clonotype: What this receptor recognizes is not known. No per-base quality is available; no much larger clone lies one base away.

TCR beta CDR3 regions were amplified from RNA transcripts for repertoire sequencing. The first round of RT-PCR was done with HTBI primers and the Qiagen OneStep RT-PCR kit, and was followed by a second round of multiplex PCR, then size selection and purification. Libraries were sequenced paired-end with 100 bp reads on an Illumina HiSeq2000. Per the authors' processing: SOAPnuke was used to process the reads, removing any read that contained adapters or uncalled bases, had a mean Phred below 15, or lacked an exact match to the constant primer or identifier. COPE v1.2.5 was used to merge high-quality paired reads. Each unique nucleotide sequence was defined as a clonotype, and clonotypes were aligned to IMGT TRB V, D and J references with MiTCR v1.1. The analysis was limited to V-J combinations with a frequency above 0.0001, which together covered 98% to 99.2% of repertoires. For each V-J combination, a TCR clonal expansion and chaos score was defined as F50 clonal expansion divided by the chaos observed in the TCRdist matrix. Welch's t-statistics and random forest were used to reduce the features to 10 to 15 V-J combinations, which were then used as input to a naive Bayes classifier. The similarity between thyroid and blood repertoires was quantified using the Morisita-Horn index. TCRdb cleaned the public reads at Q25 with fastp, built clones with MiXCR and kept in-frame beta chains. Every entry covers one CDR3 protein and lists the most common genes and DNA from its rows. These V and J calls rely on TCRdb rather than the paper's analysis. Recorded for this sample are 500,000 to 800,000 distinct CDR3 sequences; roughly two fifths of them occurred a single time. Over 2.5% of the sample belongs to the ten largest clones.

From the cysteine through the phenylalanine, the CDR3 covers 12 amino acids. Only the CDR3 DNA stays, 36 bases, in frame from base 1. Relative to germline, V is 8 bases shorter and J is 2 bases shorter, with 13 bases between their ends. CDR1 and CDR2 are drawn from the germline V gene: SQVTM, ANQGSEA. The clonotype was recovered from an adult man with Graves' ophthalmopathy. Sequencing was carried out using peripheral blood. The chain joins TRBV29-1 to TRBJ2-7, with TRBD2 as a weak D call on 5 bases. The CDR3 protein is CSLALGTYEQYF. The bases are TGCAGCTTAGCGCTAGGGACCTACGAGCAGTACTTC.